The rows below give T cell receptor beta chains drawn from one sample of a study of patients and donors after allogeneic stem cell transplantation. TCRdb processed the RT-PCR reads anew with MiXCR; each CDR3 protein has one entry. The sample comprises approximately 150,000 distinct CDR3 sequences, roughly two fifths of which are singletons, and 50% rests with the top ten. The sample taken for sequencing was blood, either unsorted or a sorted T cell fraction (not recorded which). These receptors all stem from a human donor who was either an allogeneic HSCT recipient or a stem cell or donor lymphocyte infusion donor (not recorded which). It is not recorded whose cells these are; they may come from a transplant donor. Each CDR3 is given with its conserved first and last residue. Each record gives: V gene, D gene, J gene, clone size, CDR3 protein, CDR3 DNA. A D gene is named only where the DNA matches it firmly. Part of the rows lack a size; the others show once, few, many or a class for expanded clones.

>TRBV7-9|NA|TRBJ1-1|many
CASSPGALGEAFF
TGTGCCAGCAGCCCAGGGGCTCTGGGTGAAGCTTTCTTT
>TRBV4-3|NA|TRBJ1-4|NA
CASSQAGEKLFF
TGCGCCAGCAGCCAAGCAGGGGAAAAACTGTTTTTT
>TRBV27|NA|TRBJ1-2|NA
CASSTPGRSPGAIYGYTF
TGTGCCAGCAGTACGCCGGGCAGGTCGCCAGGGGCGATTTATGGCTACACCTTC
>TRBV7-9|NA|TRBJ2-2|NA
CASSQDTGSTGELFF
TGTGCCAGCAGCCAAGACACAGGTAGCACCGGGGAGCTGTTTTTT
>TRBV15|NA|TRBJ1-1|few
CATSSRTANTEAFF
TGTGCCACCAGCTCCCGGACAGCGAACACTGAAGCTTTCTTT
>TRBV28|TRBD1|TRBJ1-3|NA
CASRYTGGGNTIYF
TGTGCCAGCAGATATACAGGGGGTGGAAACACCATATATTTT
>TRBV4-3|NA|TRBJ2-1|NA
CASSQETNEQFF
TGCGCCAGCAGCCAGGAAACTAATGAGCAGTTCTTC
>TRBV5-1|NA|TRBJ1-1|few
CASSWFSNTEAFF
TGCGCCAGCAGCTGGTTTTCGAACACTGAAGCTTTCTTT
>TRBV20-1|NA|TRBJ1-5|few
CSARDGTVYSNQPQHF
TGCAGTGCTAGAGATGGGACGGTCTATAGCAATCAGCCCCAGCATTTT
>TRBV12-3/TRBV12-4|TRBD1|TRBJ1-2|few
CASRWTGTYGYTF
TGTGCCAGCAGATGGACAGGGACCTATGGCTACACCTTC
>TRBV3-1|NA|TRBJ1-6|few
CASSHTHMGGNSPLHF
TGTGCCAGCAGCCACACCCACATGGGAGGGAATTCACCCCTCCACTTT
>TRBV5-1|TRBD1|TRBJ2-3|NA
CASSSYPTGTGEDTQYF
TGCGCCAGCAGCTCGTACCCTACCGGGACAGGGGAGGATACGCAGTATTTT
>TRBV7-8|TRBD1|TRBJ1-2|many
CASNLRDREGGYTF
TGTGCCAGCAACTTGCGAGACAGGGAGGGTGGCTACACCTTC
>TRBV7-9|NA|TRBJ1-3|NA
CASSYLLGGNTIYF
TGTGCCAGCAGCTATCTACTAGGCGGAAACACCATATATTTT
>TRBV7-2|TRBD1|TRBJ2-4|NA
CASSPMGQGWTKNIQYF
TGTGCCAGCAGCCCCATGGGACAGGGGTGGACCAAAAACATTCAGTACTTC
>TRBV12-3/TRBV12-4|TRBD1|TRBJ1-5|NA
CASSLTPTRTGDPSNQPQHF
TGTGCCAGCAGTTTAACCCCCACCCGGACAGGGGACCCAAGCAATCAGCCCCAGCATTTT